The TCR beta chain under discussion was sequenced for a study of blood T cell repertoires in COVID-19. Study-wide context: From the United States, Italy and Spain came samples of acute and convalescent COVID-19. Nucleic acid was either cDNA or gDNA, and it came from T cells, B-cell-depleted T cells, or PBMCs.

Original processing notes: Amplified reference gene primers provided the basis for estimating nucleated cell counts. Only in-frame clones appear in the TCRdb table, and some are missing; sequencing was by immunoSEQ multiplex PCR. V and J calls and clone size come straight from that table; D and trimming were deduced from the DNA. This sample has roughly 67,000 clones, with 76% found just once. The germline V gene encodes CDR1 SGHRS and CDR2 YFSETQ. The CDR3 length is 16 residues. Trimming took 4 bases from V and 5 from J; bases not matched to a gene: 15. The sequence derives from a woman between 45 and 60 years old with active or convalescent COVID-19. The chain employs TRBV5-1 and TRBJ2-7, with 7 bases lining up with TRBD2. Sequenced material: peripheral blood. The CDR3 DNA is TGCGCCAGCAGCGAGATTGGACTAGTTCTTGGGAACGAGCAGTACTTC. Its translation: CASSEIGLVLGNEQYF.